This TCR beta chain was profiled in a study of PD-L1 blockade in urothelial cancer. Findings and limits, study-wide: Survival was better when pretreatment blood TCR clonality fell below the median.

Libraries were prepared by immunoSEQ multiplex PCR; TCRdb keeps only in-frame clonotypes and omits some of them. This sample carries 17,000 or so clones, about nine tenths of them seen once, and the ten largest clones take around 5.5%. Regarding this clone: Its specificity is unknown.

V shed 0 bases and J shed 0 bases, with 10 bases lying between them. The CDR3 loop spans 17 amino acids. In germline, CDR1 is SGDLS, CDR2 YYNGEE. Sample: PBMCs, taken around atezolizumab (anti-PD-L1) treatment. This clonotype was sampled from a man in his forties or fifties with urothelial cancer. The rearrangement links TRBV9 to TRBJ2-6, with D possibly matching TRBD2 (6 bases). CDR3 coding DNA: TGTGCCAGCAGCGTAGGCGGGAAGACCTCTGGGGCCAACGTCCTGACTTTC. Its protein product is CASSVGGKTSGANVLTF.